This passage covers 8 T cell receptor beta chains from one sample sequenced in a study of cytomegalovirus exposure and HLA in healthy donors. 13 Jbeta primers and 60 Vbeta primers were used for the PCR. Data came from immunoSEQ multiplex PCR; TCRdb stores just in-frame clones and leaves some out. The table records over 150,000 clones, about 90% of them present only once. Material for sequencing was PBMCs. The source of these receptors is a girl under three years old in good health and CMV-seronegative.

This sequence joins TRBV30 and TRBJ2-2; D call uncertain. CDR1 and CDR2 (germline): GTSNPN, SVGIG (reference sequence). V lost 0 bases and J lost 6, with 14 bases in between. CDR3 length equals 15 residues. In DNA form, the CDR3 reads TGTGCCTGGAGTGTACTCCGGGTGTCTTCCGGGGAGCTGTTTTTT. Its translation: CAWSVLRVSSGELFF. The whole variable domain, filled in from reference TRBV30 and TRBJ2-2, reads SQTIHQWPATLVQPVGSPLSLECTVEGTSNPNLYWYRQAAGRGLQLLFYSVGIGQISSEVPQNLSASRPQDRQFILSSKKLLLSDSGFYLCAWSVLRVSSGELFFGEGSRLTVL.

This clone was picked up one time. This chain connects TRBV15 to TRBJ2-5; 9 nucleotides match TRBD2. This CDR3 comprises 16 residues. J lost 6 bases, V lost 3 bases, and 11 bases had no gene match. The germline gives CDR1 LNHNV, CDR2 YYDKDF (reference sequence). CDR3 loop: CATSSGASGIGQTQYF. The DNA for the CDR3 is TGTGCCACCAGCAGCGGGGCTAGCGGGATCGGGCAGACCCAGTACTTC.

The rearrangement uses TRBV15 and TRBJ2-5, with D hard to call. This CDR3 contains 13 residues. Germline assignment: CDR1 LNHNV and CDR2 YYDKDF (reference sequence). Trimming stripped 1 base from V and 5 bases from J, with 8 bases between. The CDR3 is CATSRGESETQYF. The CDR3 nucleotides are TGTGCCACCAGCAGAGGAGAGTCGGAGACCCAGTACTTC.

The V gene is TRBV5-4, the J gene TRBJ2-5, with 8 bases fitting TRBD1. The CDR3 has 15 residues. V shed 4 bases and J 3 bases; nucleotides not matched to a gene: 8. Germline assignment: CDR1 SGHNT and CDR2 YYREEE (reference sequence). In DNA, the CDR3 is TGTGCCAGCAGCGACTCCAGGGGGCGAAAAGAGACCCAGTACTTC. Amino acid sequence: CASSDSRGRKETQYF.

The gene calls are TRBV19 and TRBJ2-7, with 9 bases lining up with TRBD2. Looked up from germline, CDR1 is LNHDA and CDR2 is SQIVND (reference sequence). The CDR3 sequence is 14 residues long. The J segment lost 2 bases and the V segment lost 2 bases, leaving 1 base of the junction unmatched. The DNA of the CDR3 is TGTGCCAGTAGTATATTAGCGGGGGCCTACGAGCAGTACTTC. Translation gives CASSILAGAYEQYF.

V and J are TRBV18 and TRBJ2-6; D remains unclear. The CDR3 spans 15 residues. Germline V gene data show CDR1 as KGHSH and CDR2 as LQKENI. Trimming removed 0 bases from V and 0 bases from J, with 3 bases in between. Here the CDR3 reads CASSPPSSGANVLTF. The CDR3 DNA reads TGTGCCAGCTCACCACCGAGCTCTGGGGCCAACGTCCTGACTTTC.

Here the CDR3 reads CASSLDSGGDTQYF. CDR3 in DNA: TGTGCCAGCTCACTAGACAGCGGGGGGGATACGCAGTATTTT. The V gene is TRBV18, the J gene TRBJ2-3; 9 nucleotides match TRBD2. V shed 4 bases and J 6 bases; nucleotides not matched to a gene: 5. Germline CDR1 KGHSH, CDR2 LQKENI. This CDR3 contains 14 residues.

This sequence joins TRBV6-1 and TRBJ1-2; tentative D call: TRBD1 (6 bases). Germline V gene data show CDR1 as MNHNS and CDR2 as SASEGT. This CDR3 comprises 13 residues. V was trimmed by 2 bases and J by 4 bases, leaving 8 bases between them. CDR3 DNA: TGTGCCAGCAGTGAATTAGGGGGCTATGGCTACACCTTC. It encodes CASSELGGYGYTF.